This T cell receptor beta chain derives from a study of shared clonotypes between healthy human individuals. The length of the CDR3 is 13 residues. V was shortened by 1 base and J by 4 bases, with 5 bases between the two germline ends. CDR1 and CDR2 from the germline V gene are MDHEN and SYDVKM. Only in-frame clones appear in the TCRdb table, and some are missing; sequencing was by immunoSEQ multiplex PCR. The sample lists more than 900,000 clones, around 82% occurring once. A CD45RA-negative memory subset and a CD45RA+ naive subset were separated from the CD4+ cells. This clone came up a few times. The sample holds other DNA sequences that translate to the same CDR3.

The clonotype comes from a young man in good health. Some clones in this sample may be carry-over from other donors' samples. Material for sequencing was memory CD4+ T cells from PBMCs. Subset defined: CD45RA-negative fraction. J is TRBJ1-5 and V is TRBV28; perhaps TRBD1 as D (5 bases). CDR3 residues: CASSLSGNQPQHF. In DNA form, the CDR3 reads TGTGCCAGCAGTTTATCAGGGAATCAGCCCCAGCATTTT.